The T cell receptor beta chain under discussion was sequenced for a study of tumor-infiltrating lymphocytes in primary liver carcinoma. Study details: Read depth, roughly 3.5 to 7.5 million productive TCRbeta reads, did not differ significantly between tissues. The study's findings and limits: Tumor top-250-clone fraction significantly exceeded that of blood (p = 0.039).

Comment on this clonotype: Its antigen is undetermined. This may be a read error: a much more frequent sequence differs by one nucleotide.

CDR3 length: 14 amino acids. V lost 6 bases and J lost 6, with 14 bases in between. CDR1 and CDR2 (germline): MNHEY, SMNVEV (reference sequence). From around 520 ng of total RNA, TCR beta-specific cDNA was reverse-transcribed using a constant-region primer. It was through three nested multiplex PCR rounds of slightly modified ARM-PCR that TCR beta libraries arose. In the first two PCR rounds, TRBV1-TRBV30 forward primers were paired with a C-beta reverse primer, and each round lasted roughly 10 cycles. Each CDR3 protein is one row after TCRdb ran MiXCR on the multiplex PCR reads. The sample has 20,000 to 30,000 distinct CDR3 sequences, over 60% seen once. It was from roughly 20-30 mg of unsorted bulk tissue that RNA and DNA were co-extracted.

The material sequenced was liver tumor tissue from sampling region 5. Subset noted: tumor region T5, tumor centre. The TCR originated in a woman aged 30 to 39 with primary liver carcinoma and hepatitis B virus infection. This chain links TRBV27 with TRBJ2-2; D remains unclear. As DNA, the CDR3 is TGTGCCAGCAGCCGCAAGAGTATGGCCGGGGAGCTGTTTTTT. It yields the protein CASSRKSMAGELFF.